The TCR beta chain described here comes from a study of blood T cells in healthy people across ages. Worth noting for this clonotype: What it binds is unknown.

Study-level findings and limits: No conclusive comparison of naive versus antigen-experienced cells was possible with unsorted PBMCs.

Deletions cut 0 bases from V and 3 bases from J, with 10 bases between. The CDR3 consists of 15 residues. Germline V gene sequence: CDR1 LGHDT, CDR2 YNNKEL (reference sequence). A J-beta primer mix and a sample-barcoded 5' primer were used in a second PCR of about 6 to 12 cycles. TCRdb redid the calling of the 5' RACE reads with MiXCR, one entry per CDR3 protein. The data contain approximately 900,000 distinct CDR3 sequences, 25% to 35% of them singletons. These data also formed part of another study, on T cells of mothers and their children. From that study: The cDNA synthesis received all extracted RNA, at approximately 1.5 ug per 15 ul.

The TCR sequence derives from a woman in her thirties or forties in good health. J is TRBJ2-3 and V is TRBV3-1; no definite D call. The source material was blood. The DNA of the CDR3 is TGTGCCAGCAGCCAAGATCCACAATGGACAGATACGCAGTATTTT. It encodes CASSQDPQWTDTQYF.